This T cell receptor (beta chain) was documented in a study of vaccination effects on CD4 cells after COVID-19. A few counts support this clone. Antigen unknown. The method was immunoSEQ multiplex PCR; TCRdb's version includes in-frame clones alone and lacks a portion of them. In the table there are about 19,000 clones, 70% to 75% of which are singletons. V shed 0 bases and J shed 6 bases, with 6 bases lying between them. The length of the CDR3 is 13 residues. From germline, CDR1 is LGHNT and CDR2 FRNRAP. Antigen-specific CD4+ T cell clonotypes were called by their expansion after viral peptide-pool culture in ViraFEST. When nine to ten days of culture had elapsed, CD4+ T cells were isolated. Confirmation by PCR established that the person had SARS-CoV-2 infection between March and December 2020. Half-medium replacement with IL-2 medium occurred on days 3 and 7.

The sample was CD4+ T cells from PBMCs cultured with SARS-CoV-2 spike peptides, taken before COVID-19 vaccination. The TCR originated in a human donor who had a prior SARS-CoV-2 infection. V and J are TRBV12-5 and TRBJ1-5; D uncertain. CDR3 protein: CASGLVFGQPQHF. The CDR3 DNA is TGTGCTAGTGGTTTGGTATTCGGTCAGCCCCAGCATTTT. The full variable domain, its missing parts supplied by reference TRBV12-5 and TRBJ1-5, is DARVTQTPRHKVTEMGQEVTMRCQPILGHNTVFWYRQTMMQGLELLAYFRNRAPLDDSGMPKDRFSAEMPDATLATLKIQPSEPRDSAVYFCASGLVFGQPQHFGDGTRLSIL.